The rows below give T cell receptor beta chains drawn from one sample of a study of T cells after yellow fever vaccination. TCRdb re-derived calls from the 5' RACE reads in MiXCR, one entry per CDR3 protein. In the table there are around 330,000 distinct CDR3 sequences, around 3.6% of which are singletons. Sequenced material: PBMCs, taken on the day of the yellow fever booster vaccination. All receptors derive from a man aged 18 to 29 who received the YFV17D yellow fever vaccine. Each CDR3 is given with its conserved first and last residue. The D gene is left open where the match is weak. Clone sizes are given selectively: once, few, many, or a class where the clone is expanded.

j_call cdr3_length d_call clone_size v_call cdr3_aa cdr3_nt
TRBJ2-1 17 NA few TRBV21-1 CASSKRGRAVRYNEQFF TGTGCCAGCAGCAAAAGAGGCAGGGCCGTACGTTACAATGAGCAGTTCTTC
TRBJ1-6 14 NA few TRBV7-9 CASSFGTGEGPLHF TGTGCCAGCAGCTTTGGAACAGGTGAAGGACCCCTCCACTTT
TRBJ2-7 16 TRBD2 NA TRBV20-1 CSARDAGGPPNYEQYF TGCAGTGCTAGAGATGCGGGGGGTCCCCCTAACTACGAGCAGTACTTC
TRBJ2-3 17 TRBD2 NA TRBV19 CASSMAPRAGGMDTQYF TGTGCCAGTAGTATGGCCCCACGAGCGGGGGGTATGGATACGCAGTATTTT
TRBJ2-4 15 NA many TRBV7-2 CASSAQTGFKNIQYF TGTGCCAGCAGTGCTCAAACAGGCTTCAAAAACATTCAGTACTTC
TRBJ2-3 16 TRBD2 NA TRBV20-1 CSARGLAGGSTDTQYF TGCAGTGCCCGCGGACTAGCGGGGGGGAGCACAGATACGCAGTATTTT
TRBJ2-2 14 NA many TRBV5-1 CASSLGLVGGELFF TGCGCCAGCAGCTTGGGTCTAGTTGGCGGGGAGCTGTTTTTT
TRBJ1-1 13 NA few TRBV30 CAWMTELGTEAFF TGTGCCTGGATGACCGAACTGGGGACTGAAGCTTTCTTT
TRBJ2-3 19 NA many TRBV12-3/TRBV12-4 CASSLFQMSYRDFTDTQYF TGTGCCAGCAGTTTATTTCAAATGTCGTACAGGGATTTCACAGATACGCAGTATTTT
TRBJ2-1 15 TRBD2 many TRBV6-2/TRBV6-3 CASSYGGGTYNEQFF TGTGCCAGCAGTTACGGCGGGGGGACATACAATGAGCAGTTCTTC
TRBJ1-5 14 NA many TRBV6-6 CASSYWGPTQPQHF TGTGCCAGCAGTTATTGGGGGCCTACTCAGCCCCAGCATTTT
TRBJ2-3 13 NA many TRBV6-2/TRBV6-3 CASRLVGTDTQYF TGTGCCAGCAGGCTCGTGGGAACAGATACGCAGTATTTT
TRBJ2-1 14 TRBD2 few TRBV6-5 CASSYPGGNNEQFF TGTGCCAGCAGTTACCCGGGGGGGAACAATGAGCAGTTCTTC
TRBJ2-1 14 TRBD2 many TRBV12-3/TRBV12-4 CASSLAGGMNEQFF TGTGCCAGCAGTTTAGCGGGGGGGATGAATGAGCAGTTCTTC
TRBJ1-5 15 NA many TRBV30 CAWSVHRVSNQPQHF TGTGCCTGGAGTGTTCACAGGGTCAGCAATCAGCCCCAGCATTTT
TRBJ2-2 15 NA few TRBV12-3/TRBV12-4 CASSSGTVIAGELFF TGTGCCAGCAGTTCAGGGACGGTAATCGCCGGGGAGCTGTTTTTT
TRBJ2-7 16 TRBD1 few TRBV12-3/TRBV12-4 CASSPRLTGASYEQYF TGTGCCAGCAGCCCGCGATTGACAGGGGCCTCTTACGAGCAGTACTTC
TRBJ1-2 17 NA many TRBV5-6 CASINQKRGRGFYGYTF TGTGCCAGCATCAACCAAAAGAGAGGGCGTGGGTTCTATGGCTACACCTTC
TRBJ2-1 15 NA NA TRBV6-1 CASSEAVGLLNEQFF TGTGCCAGCAGTGAAGCGGTAGGCCTGTTAAATGAGCAGTTCTTC
TRBJ1-1 14 TRBD1 few TRBV6-5 CASSTGDKNTEAFF TGTGCCAGCAGCACAGGGGACAAGAACACTGAAGCTTTCTTT
TRBJ2-5 18 TRBD1 many TRBV6-6 CASSYSIAGTGALETQYF TGTGCCAGCAGTTACTCGATTGCCGGGACAGGGGCTTTAGAGACCCAGTACTTC
TRBJ2-1 14 NA many TRBV7-2 CASSFADYRNEQFF TGTGCCAGCAGCTTCGCGGACTACCGTAATGAGCAGTTCTTC
TRBJ1-1 14 NA many TRBV18 CASSPLSDLTEAFF TGTGCCAGCTCACCACTTTCGGACCTCACTGAAGCTTTCTTT
TRBJ1-6 15 TRBD1 few TRBV4-3 CASSQADRENSPLHF TGCGCCAGCAGCCAAGCGGACAGGGAAAATTCACCCCTCCACTTT
TRBJ2-5 15 TRBD2 many TRBV28 CASSLLSGIQETQYF TGTGCCAGCAGCCTGTTGAGCGGGATACAAGAGACCCAGTACTTC
TRBJ2-3 14 NA few TRBV28 CASSPRPRRDTQYF TGTGCCAGCAGTCCCAGGCCCAGGAGGGATACGCAGTATTTT
TRBJ2-3 14 NA few TRBV6-5 CASRSNRAADTQYF TGTGCCAGCAGATCGAACAGGGCGGCAGATACGCAGTATTTT